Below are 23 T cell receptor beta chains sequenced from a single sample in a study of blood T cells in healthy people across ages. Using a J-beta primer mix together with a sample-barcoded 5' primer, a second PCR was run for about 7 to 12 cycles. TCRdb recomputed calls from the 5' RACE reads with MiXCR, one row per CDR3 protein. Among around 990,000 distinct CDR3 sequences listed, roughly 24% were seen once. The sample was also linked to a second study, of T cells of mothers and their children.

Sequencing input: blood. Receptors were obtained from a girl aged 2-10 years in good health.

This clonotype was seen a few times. The CDR3 sequence: CASSQGVQPRATGELFF. The CDR3, as DNA: TGTGCCAGCAGCCAAGGGGTCCAGCCCCGGGCCACCGGGGAGCTGTTTTTT. The J gene is TRBJ2-2, the V gene TRBV3-1; D is unresolved. The CDR3 contains 17 residues. V shed 1 base and J shed 4 bases, with 16 bases lying between them. The germline CDR1 and CDR2 sequences are LGHDT and YNNKEL (reference sequence).

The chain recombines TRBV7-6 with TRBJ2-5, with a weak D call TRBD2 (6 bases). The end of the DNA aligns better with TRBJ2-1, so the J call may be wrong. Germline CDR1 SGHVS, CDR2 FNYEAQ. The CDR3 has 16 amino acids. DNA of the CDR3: TGTGCCAGCAGCTGGCACGAGCGGGCACCTACCAATGAGCAGTTCTTC. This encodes CASSWHERAPTNEQFF.

As DNA, the CDR3 is TGTGCCATCAGGAGGCCAAACGAGCAGTACTTC. It specifies CAIRRPNEQYF. This chain uses TRBV10-3 with TRBJ2-5, with unresolved D. The better agreement between TRBJ2-7 and the DNA end casts doubt on the J call. CDR1 is ENHRY, CDR2 SYGVKD, per germline. CDR3 length equals 11 residues.

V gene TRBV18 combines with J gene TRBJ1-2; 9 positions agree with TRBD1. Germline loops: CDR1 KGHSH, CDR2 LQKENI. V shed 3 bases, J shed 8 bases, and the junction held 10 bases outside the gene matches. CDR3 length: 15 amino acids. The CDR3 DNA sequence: TGTGCCAGCTCACCGCCGGGACAGGGCCTACGGGGCTACACCTTC. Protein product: CASSPPGQGLRGYTF.

The CDR3 DNA is TGTGCCAGCAGTCACGGGGCTAGCGGTTTCACAGATACGCAGTATTTT. Translating it yields CASSHGASGFTDTQYF. V and J are TRBV12-3 or TRBV12-4 and TRBJ2-3, with 7 bases matching TRBD2. V lost 5 bases to trimming and J lost 2 bases; unmatched junction nucleotides: 10. There are 16 residues in the CDR3.

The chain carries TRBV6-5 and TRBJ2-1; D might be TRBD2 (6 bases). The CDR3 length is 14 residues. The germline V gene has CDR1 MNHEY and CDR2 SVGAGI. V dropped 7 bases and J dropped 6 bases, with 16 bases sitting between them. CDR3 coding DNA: TGTGCCAGCAATCCGGGAGCCCCCTCCAATGAGCAGTTCTTC. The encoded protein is CASNPGAPSNEQFF.

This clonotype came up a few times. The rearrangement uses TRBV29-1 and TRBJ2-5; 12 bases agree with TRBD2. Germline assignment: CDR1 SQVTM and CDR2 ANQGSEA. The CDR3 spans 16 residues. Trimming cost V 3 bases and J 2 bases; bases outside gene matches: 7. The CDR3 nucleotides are TGCAGCGTTGATGGACTAGCGGGGATGAGACAAGAGACCCAGTACTTC. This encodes CSVDGLAGMRQETQYF.

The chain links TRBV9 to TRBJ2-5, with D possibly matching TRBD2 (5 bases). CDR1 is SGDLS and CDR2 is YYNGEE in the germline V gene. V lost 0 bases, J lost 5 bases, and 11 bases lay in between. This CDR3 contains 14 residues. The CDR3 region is CASSVESRRETQYF. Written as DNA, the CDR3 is TGTGCCAGCAGCGTAGAATCCAGGAGGGAGACCCAGTACTTC.

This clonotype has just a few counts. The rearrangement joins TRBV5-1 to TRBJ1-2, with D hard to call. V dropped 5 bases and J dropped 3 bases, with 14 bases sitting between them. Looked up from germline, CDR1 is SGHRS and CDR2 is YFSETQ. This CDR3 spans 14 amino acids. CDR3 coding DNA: TGCGCCAGCAGTTGGCGGGGAGAAGACTATGGCTACACCTTC. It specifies CASSWRGEDYGYTF.

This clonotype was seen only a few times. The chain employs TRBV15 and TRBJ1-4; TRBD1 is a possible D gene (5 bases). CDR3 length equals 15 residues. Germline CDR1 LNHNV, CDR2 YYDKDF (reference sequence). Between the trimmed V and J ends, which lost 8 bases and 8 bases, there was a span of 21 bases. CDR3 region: CATPWGEGTGEKLFF. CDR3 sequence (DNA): TGTGCCACCCCCTGGGGCGAGGGAACCGGCGAAAAACTGTTTTTT.

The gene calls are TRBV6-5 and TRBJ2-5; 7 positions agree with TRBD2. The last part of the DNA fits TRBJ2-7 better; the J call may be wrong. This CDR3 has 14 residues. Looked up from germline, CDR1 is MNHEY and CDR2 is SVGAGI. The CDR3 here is CASSQLASSYEQYF. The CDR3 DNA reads TGTGCCAGCAGTCAACTAGCGAGCTCCTACGAGCAGTACTTC.

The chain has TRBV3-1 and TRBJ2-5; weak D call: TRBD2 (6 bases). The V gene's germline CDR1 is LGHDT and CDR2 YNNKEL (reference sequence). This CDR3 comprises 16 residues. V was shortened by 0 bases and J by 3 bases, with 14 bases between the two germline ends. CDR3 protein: CASSQDRGLLEETQYF. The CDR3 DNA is TGTGCCAGCAGCCAAGACCGAGGACTACTAGAAGAGACCCAGTACTTC.

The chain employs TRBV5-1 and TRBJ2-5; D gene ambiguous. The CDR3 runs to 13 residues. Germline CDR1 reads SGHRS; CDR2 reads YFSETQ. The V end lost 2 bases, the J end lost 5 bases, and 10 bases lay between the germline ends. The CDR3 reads CASSFFAWETQYF. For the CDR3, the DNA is TGCGCCAGCAGCTTTTTCGCCTGGGAGACCCAGTACTTC.

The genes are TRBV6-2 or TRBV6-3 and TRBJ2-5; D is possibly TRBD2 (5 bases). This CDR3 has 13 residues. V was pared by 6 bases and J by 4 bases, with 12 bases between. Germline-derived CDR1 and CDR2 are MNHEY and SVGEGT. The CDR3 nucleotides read TGTGCCAGCAGCCACCCGGGATTAGAGACCCAGTACTTC. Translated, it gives CASSHPGLETQYF.

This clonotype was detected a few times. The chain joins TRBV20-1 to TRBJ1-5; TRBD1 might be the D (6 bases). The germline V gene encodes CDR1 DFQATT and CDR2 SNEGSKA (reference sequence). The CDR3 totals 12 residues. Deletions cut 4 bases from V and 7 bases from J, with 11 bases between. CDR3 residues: CSATGVSQPQHF. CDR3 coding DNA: TGCAGTGCTACAGGGGTGAGCCAGCCCCAGCATTTT.

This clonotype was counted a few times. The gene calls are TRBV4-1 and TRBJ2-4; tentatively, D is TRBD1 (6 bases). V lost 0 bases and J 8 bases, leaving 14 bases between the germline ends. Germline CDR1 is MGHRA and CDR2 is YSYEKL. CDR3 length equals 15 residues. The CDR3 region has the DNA TGCGCCAGCAGCCAAGATAGGTACAGGGTGGACATTCAGTACTTC. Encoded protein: CASSQDRYRVDIQYF.

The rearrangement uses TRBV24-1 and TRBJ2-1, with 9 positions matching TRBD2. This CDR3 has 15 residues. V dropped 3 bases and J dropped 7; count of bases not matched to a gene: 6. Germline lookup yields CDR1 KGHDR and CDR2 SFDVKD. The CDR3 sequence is CATSDPAGGKNEQFF. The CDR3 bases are TGTGCCACCAGTGATCCAGCGGGGGGTAAGAATGAGCAGTTCTTC.

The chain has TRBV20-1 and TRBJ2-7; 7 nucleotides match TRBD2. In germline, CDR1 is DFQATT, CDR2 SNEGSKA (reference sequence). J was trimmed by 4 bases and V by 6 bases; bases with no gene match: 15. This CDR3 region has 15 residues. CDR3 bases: TGCAGTGCCCTAGGGCTGGCGGGGGTCTTGTACGAGCAGTACTTC. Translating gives CSALGLAGVLYEQYF.

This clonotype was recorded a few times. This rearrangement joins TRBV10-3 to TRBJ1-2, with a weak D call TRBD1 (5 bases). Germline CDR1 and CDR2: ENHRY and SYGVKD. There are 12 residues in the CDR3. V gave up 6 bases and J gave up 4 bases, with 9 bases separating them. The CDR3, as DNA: TGTGCCATCAGAGACGGGACCTATGGCTACACCTTC. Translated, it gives CAIRDGTYGYTF.

The CDR3 DNA sequence: TGCAGTGCTAGAATCGGGACACAAGAGACCCAGTACTTC. Amino acids: CSARIGTQETQYF. The chain couples TRBV20-1 to TRBJ2-5, with D maybe TRBD1 (6 bases). The CDR3 covers 13 residues. From germline, CDR1 is DFQATT and CDR2 SNEGSKA (reference sequence). V was pared by 2 bases and J by 2 bases, with 9 bases between.

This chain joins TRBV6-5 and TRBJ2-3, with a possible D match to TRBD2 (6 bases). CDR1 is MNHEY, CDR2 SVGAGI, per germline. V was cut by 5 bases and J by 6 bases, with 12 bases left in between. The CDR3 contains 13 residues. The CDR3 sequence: CASSALLADTQYF. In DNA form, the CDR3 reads TGTGCCAGCAGTGCCCTTCTAGCGGATACGCAGTATTTT.

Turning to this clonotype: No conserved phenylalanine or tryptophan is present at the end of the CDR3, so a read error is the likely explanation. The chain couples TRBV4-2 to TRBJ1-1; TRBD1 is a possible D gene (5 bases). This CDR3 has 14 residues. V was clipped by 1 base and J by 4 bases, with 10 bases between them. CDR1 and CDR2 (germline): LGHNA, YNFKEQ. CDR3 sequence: CASSQVAGSTEAFL. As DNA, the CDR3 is TGTGCCAGCAGCCAAGTAGCAGGGTCCACTGAAGCTTTCCTT.

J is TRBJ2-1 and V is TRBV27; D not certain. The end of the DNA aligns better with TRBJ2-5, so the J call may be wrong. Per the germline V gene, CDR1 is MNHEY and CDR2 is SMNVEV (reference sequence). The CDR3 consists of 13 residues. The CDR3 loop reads CASSYQGWETQYF. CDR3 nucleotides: TGTGCCAGCAGTTACCAAGGATGGGAGACCCAGTACTTC.